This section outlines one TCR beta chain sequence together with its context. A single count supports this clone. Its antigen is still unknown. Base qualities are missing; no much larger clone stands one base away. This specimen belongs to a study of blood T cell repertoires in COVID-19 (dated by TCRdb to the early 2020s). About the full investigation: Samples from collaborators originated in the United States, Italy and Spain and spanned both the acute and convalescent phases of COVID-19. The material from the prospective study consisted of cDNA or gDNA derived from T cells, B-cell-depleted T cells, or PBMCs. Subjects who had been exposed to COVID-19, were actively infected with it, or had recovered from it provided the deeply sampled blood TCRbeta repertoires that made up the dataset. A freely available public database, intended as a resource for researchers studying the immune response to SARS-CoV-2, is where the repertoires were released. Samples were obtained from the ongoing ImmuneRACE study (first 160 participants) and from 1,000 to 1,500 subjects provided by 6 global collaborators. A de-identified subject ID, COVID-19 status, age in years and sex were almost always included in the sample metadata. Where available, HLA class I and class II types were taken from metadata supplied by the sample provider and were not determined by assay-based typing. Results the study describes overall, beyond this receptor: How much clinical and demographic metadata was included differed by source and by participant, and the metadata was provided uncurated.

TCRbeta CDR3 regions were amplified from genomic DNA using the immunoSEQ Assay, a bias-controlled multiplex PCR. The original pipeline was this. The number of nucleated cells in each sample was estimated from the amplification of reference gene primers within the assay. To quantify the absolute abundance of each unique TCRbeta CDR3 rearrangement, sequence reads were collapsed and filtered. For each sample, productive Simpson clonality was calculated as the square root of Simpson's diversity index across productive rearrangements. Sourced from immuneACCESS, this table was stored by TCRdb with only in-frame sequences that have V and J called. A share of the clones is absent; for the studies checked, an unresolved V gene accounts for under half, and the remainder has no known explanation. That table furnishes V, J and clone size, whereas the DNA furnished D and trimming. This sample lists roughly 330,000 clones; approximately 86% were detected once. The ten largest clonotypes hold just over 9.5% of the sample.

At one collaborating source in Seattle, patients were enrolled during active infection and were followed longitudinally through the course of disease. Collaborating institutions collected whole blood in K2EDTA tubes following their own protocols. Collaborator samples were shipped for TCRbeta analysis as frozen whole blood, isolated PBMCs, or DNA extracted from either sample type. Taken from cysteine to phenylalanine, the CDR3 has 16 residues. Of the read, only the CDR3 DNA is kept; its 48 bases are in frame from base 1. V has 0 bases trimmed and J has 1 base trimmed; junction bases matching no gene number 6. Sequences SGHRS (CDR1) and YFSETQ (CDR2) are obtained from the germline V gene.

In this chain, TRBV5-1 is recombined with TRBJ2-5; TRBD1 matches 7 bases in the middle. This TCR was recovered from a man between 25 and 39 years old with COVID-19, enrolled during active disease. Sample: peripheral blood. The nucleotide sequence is TGCGCCAGCAGCTTGGGGGACAGTGTACGCCAAGAGACCCAGTACTTC. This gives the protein CASSLGDSVRQETQYF.